This T cell receptor beta chain originates from a study of OX40 agonist ivuxolimab in advanced cancers. The overall study: Six ivuxolimab dose levels, 0.01 to 10 mg/kg, were given intravenously every 2 weeks.

It was autoimmune disease history or systemic immunosuppression that excluded patients. Profiling relied on immunoSEQ multiplex PCR, and the TCRdb table lists in-frame clones only, not all of them. The sample holds approximately 68,000 clones, 80% to 95% seen once. Germline V lookup: CDR1 GTSNPN, CDR2 SVGIG (reference sequence). The CDR3 has 13 amino acids. Trimming pared 7 bases from V and 4 bases from J, leaving 15 bases between. The receptor comes from an adult with an advanced solid tumor such as melanoma, head and neck, liver or kidney cancer. The chain employs TRBV30 and TRBJ2-3, with D perhaps TRBD2 (6 bases). The starting material was CD4+ or CD8+ T cells sorted from blood, obtained in a trial of the OX40 agonist ivuxolimab. CDR3 nucleotide sequence: TGTGCCTTACAAGGTAGCGGAGCAGATACGCAGTATTTT. It is translated as CALQGSGADTQYF.